The present T cell receptor beta chain was sequenced within a study of T cells in localized non-small cell lung cancer. Study findings and constraints: Adjacent uninvolved lung tissue had the highest T cell clonality, exceeding tumor. A single tumor region was sequenced, leaving heterogeneity possible. Patients showing higher blood T cell density tended to see longer overall survival.

Data came from immunoSEQ multiplex PCR; TCRdb stores just in-frame clones and leaves some out. The data contain under 15,000 clones, roughly 27% of them singletons. A word on this clone: The antigen is undetermined.

This TCR was recovered from a female donor over 55 with stage I lung adenocarcinoma. Sequenced material: lung tumor tissue, taken before any cancer treatment.

The CDR3 loop is CASSLTGNTEAFF. In nucleotides, the CDR3 is TGCGCCAGCAGCCTCACAGGGAACACTGAAGCTTTCTTT. The chain employs TRBV4-1 and TRBJ1-1, with D possibly TRBD1 on 5 matching bases. Germline CDR1 reads MGHRA; CDR2 reads YSYEKL. This CDR3 is built from 13 residues. V shed 4 bases and J shed 1 base, with 7 bases lying between them.